This T cell receptor (beta chain) was documented in a study of CD8 T cells in Susac syndrome. Germline-derived CDR1 and CDR2 are MGHDK and SYGVNS. The CDR3 consists of 15 residues. Trimming cost V 1 base and J 5 bases, with 12 bases left between them. RNA was extracted with the RNeasy kit, and a quantity of 0.5 to 1 ug was reverse transcribed using random hexamers. Amplification of TCR beta CDR3 across 54 Vbeta and 13 Jbeta was performed with immunoSEQ multiplex PCR. One entry per CDR3 protein, called by TCRdb with MiXCR from the immunoSEQ multiplex PCR reads. The table has around 200,000 distinct CDR3 sequences, around 90% seen once.

The rearrangement uses TRBV25-1 and TRBJ2-1; TRBD1 or TRBD2 may be the D gene (6 bases each). The sequence came from a human donor with multiple sclerosis. Sequenced: CD8+ T cells from PBMCs. The DNA of the CDR3 is TGTGCCAGCAGTGAATGGGGGGCTGGCCACAATGAGCAGTTCTTC. Translation gives CASSEWGAGHNEQFF. The full variable domain, its missing parts supplied by reference TRBV25-1 and TRBJ2-1, is EADIYQTPRYLVIGTGKKITLECSQTMGHDKMYWYQQDPGMELHLIHYSYGVNSTEKGDLSSESTVSRIRTEHFPLTLESARPSHTSQYLCASSEWGAGHNEQFFGPGTRLTVL.